This TCR beta chain was obtained from a study of OX40 agonist ivuxolimab in advanced cancers. A note on this clone: What it binds is not known.

Study results and caveats: Partial responders at 0.1-3.0 mg/kg showed near-lowest clonal expansion. Also showing low normalized T-cell clonal expansion were some of the nonresponders. What antigens the expanded peripheral T cells recognized was never established.

After removal of 7 bases from V and 5 bases from J, the junction contained 11 bases not matched to a gene. Germline lookup yields CDR1 SGHRS and CDR2 YFSETQ. The CDR3 contains 15 residues. Profiled with immunoSEQ multiplex PCR; TCRdb holds only in-frame clones, not every one. Here the sample spans 45,000 to 55,000 clones, roughly four fifths being singletons. Material: CD4+ or CD8+ T cells sorted from blood, obtained in a trial of the OX40 agonist ivuxolimab. The TCR comes from an adult with an advanced solid tumor such as melanoma, head and neck, liver or kidney cancer. This chain connects TRBV5-1 to TRBJ2-2; 7 bases match TRBD1. The CDR3 nucleotides read TGCGCCAGCCGTATTACAGGGGTCGGGACCGGGGAGCTGTTTTTT. This encodes CASRITGVGTGELFF.